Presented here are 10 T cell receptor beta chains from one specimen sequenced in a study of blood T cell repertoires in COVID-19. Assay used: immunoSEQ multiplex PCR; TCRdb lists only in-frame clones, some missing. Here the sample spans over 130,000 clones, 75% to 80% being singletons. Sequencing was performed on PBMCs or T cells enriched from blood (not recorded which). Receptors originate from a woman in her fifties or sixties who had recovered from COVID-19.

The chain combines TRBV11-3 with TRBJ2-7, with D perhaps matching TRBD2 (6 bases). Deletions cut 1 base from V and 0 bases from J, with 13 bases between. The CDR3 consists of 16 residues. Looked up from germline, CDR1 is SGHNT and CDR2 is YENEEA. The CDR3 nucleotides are TGTGCCAGCAGCTTAGTCCTGGCGGGGCGCTCCTACGAGCAGTACTTC. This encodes CASSLVLAGRSYEQYF. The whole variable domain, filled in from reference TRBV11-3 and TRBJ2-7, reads EAGVVQSPRYKIIEKKQPVAFWCNPISGHNTLYWYLQNLGQGPELLIRYENEEAVDDSQLPKDRFSAERLKGVDSTLKIQPAELGDSAVYLCASSLVLAGRSYEQYFGPGTRLTVT.

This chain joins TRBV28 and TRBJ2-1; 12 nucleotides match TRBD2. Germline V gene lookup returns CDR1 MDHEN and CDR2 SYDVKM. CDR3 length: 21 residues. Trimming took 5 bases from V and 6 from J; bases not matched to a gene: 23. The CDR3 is CASSAEPQGLGLAGRSNEQFF. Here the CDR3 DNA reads TGTGCCAGCAGTGCCGAACCTCAGGGCCTGGGACTAGCGGGTCGAAGCAATGAGCAGTTCTTC.

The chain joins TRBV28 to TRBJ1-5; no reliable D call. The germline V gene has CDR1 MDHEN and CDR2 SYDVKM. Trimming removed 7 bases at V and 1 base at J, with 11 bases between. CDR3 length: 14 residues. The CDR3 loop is CASNARTSNQPQHF. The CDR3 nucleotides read TGTGCCAGCAACGCACGTACAAGCAATCAGCCCCAGCATTTT.

CDR3 amino acids: CASSAGANTEAFF. Written as DNA, the CDR3 is TGTGCCAGCAGCGCGGGGGCGAACACTGAAGCTTTCTTT. The chain employs TRBV27 and TRBJ1-1; possible D gene TRBD1, 6 bases. This CDR3 spans 13 amino acids. Germline V gene sequence: CDR1 MNHEY, CDR2 SMNVEV (reference sequence). Trimming removed 6 bases at V and 1 base at J, with 9 bases between.

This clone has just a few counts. The DNA for the CDR3 is TGTGCCACCAGTGATCCCGGGACAGGGGCGAACTATGGCTACACCTTC. Residues: CATSDPGTGANYGYTF. The chain recombines TRBV24-1 with TRBJ1-2; the match to TRBD1 covers 10 bases. This CDR3 spans 16 amino acids. The germline V gene has CDR1 KGHDR and CDR2 SFDVKD. V gave up 3 bases and J gave up 2 bases; unmatched junction bases: 5.

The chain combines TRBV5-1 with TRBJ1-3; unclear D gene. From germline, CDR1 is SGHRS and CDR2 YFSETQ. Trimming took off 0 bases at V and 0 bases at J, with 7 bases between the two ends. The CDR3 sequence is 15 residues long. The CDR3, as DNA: TGCGCCAGCAGCTTGGATGGACTCTCTGGAAACACCATATATTTT. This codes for CASSLDGLSGNTIYF.

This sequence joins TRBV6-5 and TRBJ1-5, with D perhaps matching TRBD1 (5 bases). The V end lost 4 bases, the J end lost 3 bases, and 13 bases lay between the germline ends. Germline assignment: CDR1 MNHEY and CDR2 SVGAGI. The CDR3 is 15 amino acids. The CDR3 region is CASSSDSLYNQPQHF. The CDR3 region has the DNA TGTGCCAGCAGTTCCGACAGCCTCTACAATCAGCCCCAGCATTTT.

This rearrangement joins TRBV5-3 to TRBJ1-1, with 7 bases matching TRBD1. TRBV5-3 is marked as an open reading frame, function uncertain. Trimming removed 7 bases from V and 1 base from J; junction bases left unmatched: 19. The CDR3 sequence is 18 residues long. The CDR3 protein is CARGMRQGEGFRNTEAFF. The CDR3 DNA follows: TGTGCCAGAGGGATGCGGCAGGGGGAAGGTTTTAGGAACACTGAAGCTTTCTTT.

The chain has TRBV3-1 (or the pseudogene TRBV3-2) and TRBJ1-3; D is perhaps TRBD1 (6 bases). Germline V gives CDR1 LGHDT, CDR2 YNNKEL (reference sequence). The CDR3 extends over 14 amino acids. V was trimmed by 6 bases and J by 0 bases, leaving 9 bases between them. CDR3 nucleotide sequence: TGTGCCAGCAGTCGACAGGTCTCTGGAAACACCATATATTTT. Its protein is CASSRQVSGNTIYF.

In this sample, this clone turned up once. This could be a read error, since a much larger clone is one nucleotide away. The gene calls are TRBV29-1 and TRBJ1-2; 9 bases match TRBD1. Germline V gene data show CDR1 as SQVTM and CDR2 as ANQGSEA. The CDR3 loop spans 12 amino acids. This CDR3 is CSATGGDYDYTF. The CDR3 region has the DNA TGCAGCGCTACAGGGGGCGACTATGACTACACCTTC.